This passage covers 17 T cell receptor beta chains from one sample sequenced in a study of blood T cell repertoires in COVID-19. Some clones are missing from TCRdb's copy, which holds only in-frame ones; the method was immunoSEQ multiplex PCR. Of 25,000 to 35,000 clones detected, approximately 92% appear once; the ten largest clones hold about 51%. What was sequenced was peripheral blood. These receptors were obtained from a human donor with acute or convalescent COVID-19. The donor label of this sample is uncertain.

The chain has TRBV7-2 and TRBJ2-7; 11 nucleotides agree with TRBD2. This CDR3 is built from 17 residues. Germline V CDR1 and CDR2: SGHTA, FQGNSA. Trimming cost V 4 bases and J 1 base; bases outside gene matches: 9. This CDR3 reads CASSSLPGLAASYEQYF. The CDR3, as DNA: TGTGCCAGCAGCTCATTACCGGGACTAGCGGCTTCCTACGAGCAGTACTTC.

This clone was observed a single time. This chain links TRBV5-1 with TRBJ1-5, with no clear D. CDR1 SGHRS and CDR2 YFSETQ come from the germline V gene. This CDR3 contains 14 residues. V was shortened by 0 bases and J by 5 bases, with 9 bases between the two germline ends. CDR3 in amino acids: CASSLGSRDQPQHF. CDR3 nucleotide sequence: TGCGCCAGCAGCTTGGGTTCTCGGGATCAGCCCCAGCATTTT.

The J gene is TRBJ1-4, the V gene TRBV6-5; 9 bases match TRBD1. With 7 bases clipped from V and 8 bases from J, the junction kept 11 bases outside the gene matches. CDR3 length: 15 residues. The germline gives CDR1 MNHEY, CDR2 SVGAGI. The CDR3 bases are TGTGCCAGCACTCTGGGTGGGACAGGGAACGAAAAACTGTTTTTT. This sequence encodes CASTLGGTGNEKLFF.

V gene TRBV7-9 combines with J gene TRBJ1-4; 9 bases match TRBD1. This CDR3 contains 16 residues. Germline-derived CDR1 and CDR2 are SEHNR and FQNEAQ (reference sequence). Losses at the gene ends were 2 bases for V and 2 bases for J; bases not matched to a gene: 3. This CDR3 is CASSLYRGLTNEKLFF. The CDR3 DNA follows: TGTGCCAGCAGCTTATACAGGGGGCTCACTAATGAAAAACTGTTTTTT.

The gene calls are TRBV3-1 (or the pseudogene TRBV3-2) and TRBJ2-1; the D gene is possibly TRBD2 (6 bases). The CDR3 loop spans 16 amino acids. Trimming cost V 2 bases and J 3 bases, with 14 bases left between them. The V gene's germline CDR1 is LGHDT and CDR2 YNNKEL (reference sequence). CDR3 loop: CASSQIPGSFYNEQFF. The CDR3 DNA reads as TGTGCCAGCAGCCAAATACCCGGGAGTTTCTACAATGAGCAGTTCTTC.

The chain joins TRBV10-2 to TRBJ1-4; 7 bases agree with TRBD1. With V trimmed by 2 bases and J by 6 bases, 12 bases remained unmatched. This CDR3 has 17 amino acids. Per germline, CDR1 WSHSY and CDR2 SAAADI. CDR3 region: CASSEPNDREEDEKLFF. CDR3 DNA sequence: TGCGCCAGCAGTGAGCCAAACGACAGGGAGGAGGATGAAAAACTGTTTTTT.

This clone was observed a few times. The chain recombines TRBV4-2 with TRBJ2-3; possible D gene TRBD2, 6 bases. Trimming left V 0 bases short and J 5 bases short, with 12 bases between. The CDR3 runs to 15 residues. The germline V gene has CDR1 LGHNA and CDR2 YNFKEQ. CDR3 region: CASSQDTSRKDTQYF. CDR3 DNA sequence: TGTGCCAGCAGCCAAGATACTAGCCGTAAAGATACGCAGTATTTT.

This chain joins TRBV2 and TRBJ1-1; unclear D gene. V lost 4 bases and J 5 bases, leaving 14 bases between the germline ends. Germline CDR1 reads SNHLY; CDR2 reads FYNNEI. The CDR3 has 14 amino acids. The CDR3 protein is CASSVEGLGTEAFF. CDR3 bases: TGTGCCAGCAGTGTGGAGGGCTTAGGGACTGAAGCTTTCTTT.

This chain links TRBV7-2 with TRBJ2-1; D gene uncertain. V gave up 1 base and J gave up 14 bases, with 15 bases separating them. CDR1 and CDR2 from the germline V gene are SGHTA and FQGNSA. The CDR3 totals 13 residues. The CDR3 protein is CASSLVVPSNEFF. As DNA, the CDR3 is TGTGCCAGCAGCTTAGTAGTCCCCTCAAACGAGTTCTTC.

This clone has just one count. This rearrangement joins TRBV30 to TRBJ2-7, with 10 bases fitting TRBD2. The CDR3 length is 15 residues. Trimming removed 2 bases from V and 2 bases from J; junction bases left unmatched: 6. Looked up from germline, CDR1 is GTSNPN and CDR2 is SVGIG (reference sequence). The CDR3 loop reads CAWSTGLAVAYEQYF. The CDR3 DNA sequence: TGTGCCTGGAGTACCGGACTAGCGGTCGCCTACGAGCAGTACTTC.

CDR3 nucleotides: TGTGCCAGCAGATCCTCGGGGAGCCCTAATGAAAAACTGTTTTTT. Translated, it gives CASRSSGSPNEKLFF. The gene calls are TRBV7-9 and TRBJ1-4; D is unclear. Looked up from germline, CDR1 is SEHNR and CDR2 is FQNEAQ (reference sequence). The CDR3 has 15 residues. V was trimmed by 6 bases and J by 3 bases, leaving 14 bases between them.

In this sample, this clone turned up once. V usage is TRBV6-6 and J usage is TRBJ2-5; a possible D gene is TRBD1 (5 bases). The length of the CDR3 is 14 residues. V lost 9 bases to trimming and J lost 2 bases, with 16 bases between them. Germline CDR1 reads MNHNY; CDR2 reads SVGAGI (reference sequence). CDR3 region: CASRLGHLQETQYF. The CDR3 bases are TGTGCCAGTCGGCTCGGACATTTACAAGAGACCCAGTACTTC.

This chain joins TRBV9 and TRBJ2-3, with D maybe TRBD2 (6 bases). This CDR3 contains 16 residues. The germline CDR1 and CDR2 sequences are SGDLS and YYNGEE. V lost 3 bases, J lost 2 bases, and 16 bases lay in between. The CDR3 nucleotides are TGTGCCAGCAGCGCGGGGGACTTCACCTTCACAGATACGCAGTATTTT. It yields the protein CASSAGDFTFTDTQYF.

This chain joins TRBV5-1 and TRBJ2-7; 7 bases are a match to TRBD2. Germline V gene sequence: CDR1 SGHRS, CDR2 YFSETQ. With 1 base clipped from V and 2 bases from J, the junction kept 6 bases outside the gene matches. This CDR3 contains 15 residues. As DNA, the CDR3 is TGCGCCAGCAGCTTGTCGGCGGGAGTCACCTACGAGCAGTACTTC. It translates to CASSLSAGVTYEQYF. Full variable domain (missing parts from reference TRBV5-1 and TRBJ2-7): KAGVTQTPRYLIKTRGQQVTLSCSPISGHRSVSWYQQTPGQGLQFLFEYFSETQRNKGNFPGRFSGRQFSNSRSEMNVSTLELGDSALYLCASSLSAGVTYEQYFGPGTRLTVT.

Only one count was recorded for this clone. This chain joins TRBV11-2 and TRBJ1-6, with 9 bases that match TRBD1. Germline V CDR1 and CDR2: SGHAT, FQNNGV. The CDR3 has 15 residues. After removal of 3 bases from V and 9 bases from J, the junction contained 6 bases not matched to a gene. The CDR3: CASSFRGTGFSPLHF. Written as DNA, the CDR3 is TGTGCCAGCAGCTTCAGGGGGACAGGGTTTTCACCCCTCCACTTT.

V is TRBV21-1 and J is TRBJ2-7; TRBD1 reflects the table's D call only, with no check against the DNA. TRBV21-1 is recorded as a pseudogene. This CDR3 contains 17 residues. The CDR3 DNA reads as TGTGCCAGCAGCAAAGTGGGGGACAGGGGACGCACCTACGAGCAGTACGTC. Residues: CASSKVGDRGRTYEQYV.

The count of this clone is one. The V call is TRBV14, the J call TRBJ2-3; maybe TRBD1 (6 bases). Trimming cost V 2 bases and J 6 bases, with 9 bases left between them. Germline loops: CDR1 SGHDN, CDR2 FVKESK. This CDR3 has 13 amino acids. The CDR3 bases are TGTGCCAGCAGCCAAAACAGGGCCGATACGCAGTATTTT. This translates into CASSQNRADTQYF. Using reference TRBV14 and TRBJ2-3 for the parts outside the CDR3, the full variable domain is EAGVTQFPSHSVIEKGQTVTLRCDPISGHDNLYWYRRVMGKEIKFLLHFVKESKQDESGMPNNRFLAERTGGTYSTLKVQPAELEDSGVYFCASSQNRADTQYFGPGTRLTVL.